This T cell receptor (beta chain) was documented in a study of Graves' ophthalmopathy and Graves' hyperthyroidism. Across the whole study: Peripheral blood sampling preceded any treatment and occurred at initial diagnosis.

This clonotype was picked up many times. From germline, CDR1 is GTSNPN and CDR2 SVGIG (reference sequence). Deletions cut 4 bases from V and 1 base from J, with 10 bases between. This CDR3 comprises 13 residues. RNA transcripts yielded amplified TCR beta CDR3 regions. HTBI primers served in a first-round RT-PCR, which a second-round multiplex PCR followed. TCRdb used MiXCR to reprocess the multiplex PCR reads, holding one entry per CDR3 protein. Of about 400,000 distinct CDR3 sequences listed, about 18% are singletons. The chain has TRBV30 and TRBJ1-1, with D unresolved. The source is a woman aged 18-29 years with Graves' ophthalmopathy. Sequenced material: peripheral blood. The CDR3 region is CAWTRTSNTEAFF. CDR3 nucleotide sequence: TGTGCCTGGACCAGGACTTCGAACACTGAAGCTTTCTTT.